The entry below describes one TCR beta chain. V gave up 5 bases and J gave up 4 bases, with 14 bases separating them. Germline values: CDR1 MNHNS, CDR2 SASEGT. The CDR3 has 14 residues. The source of the sample is a study of response to subunit inactivated influenza vaccine. Via MiXCR, TCRdb re-called the RT-PCR reads, giving one row per CDR3 protein. The table records 150,000 to 200,000 distinct CDR3 sequences, roughly 12% of them present only once. The sample was also linked to a second study, of T cells expressing NK-cell markers. That publication notes: For TCR beta, cDNA was produced by 5'RACE template switching with UMIs. Out of eight donors sequenced, seven tested HCMV-seropositive and the remaining one seronegative.

This chain connects TRBV6-1 to TRBJ1-1; D may be TRBD1 (6 bases). This sequence originates from a man aged 45 to 65 who received an inactivated influenza vaccine. The sample was CD8+ T cells sorted from PBMCs, taken about 13 days after vaccination. DNA of the CDR3: TGTGCCAGCAGTCCTTACAGGGCGGGCACTGAAGCTTTCTTT. Protein: CASSPYRAGTEAFF.